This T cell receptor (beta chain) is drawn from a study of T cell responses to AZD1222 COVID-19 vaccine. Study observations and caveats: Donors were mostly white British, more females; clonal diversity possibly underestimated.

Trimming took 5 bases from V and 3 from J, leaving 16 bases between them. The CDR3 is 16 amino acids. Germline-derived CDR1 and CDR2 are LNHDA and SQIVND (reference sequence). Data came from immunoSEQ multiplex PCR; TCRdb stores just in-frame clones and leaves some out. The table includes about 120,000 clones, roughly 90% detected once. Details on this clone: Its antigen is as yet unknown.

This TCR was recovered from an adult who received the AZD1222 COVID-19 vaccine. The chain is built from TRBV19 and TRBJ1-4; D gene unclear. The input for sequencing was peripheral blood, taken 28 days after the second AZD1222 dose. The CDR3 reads CASSDLRGRANEKLFF. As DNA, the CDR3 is TGTGCCAGTAGTGACTTACGCGGTAGGGCTAATGAAAAACTGTTTTTT. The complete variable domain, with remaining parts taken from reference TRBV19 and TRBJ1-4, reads DGGITQSPKYLFRKEGQNVTLSCEQNLNHDAMYWYRQDPGQGLRLIYYSQIVNDFQKGDIAEGYSVSREKKESFPLTVTSAQKNPTAFYLCASSDLRGRANEKLFFGSGTQLSVL.